A selection of T cell receptor beta chains follows, all from one sample in a study of T-cell memory formation after mild COVID-19. TCRdb reprocessed the 5' RACE reads with MiXCR, giving one entry per CDR3 protein. Of approximately 490,000 distinct CDR3 sequences in the sample, around 21% are singletons; the top ten hold approximately 12%. The sequencing sample was made of PBMCs or a T cell subset sorted from them (not recorded which). The origin of the receptors is an adult woman who had mild COVID-19 (a few samples of this study predate the infection). Cell type and time point are not known. Both conserved end residues are part of each CDR3. A D gene is named only where the DNA matches it firmly. Rows may omit the clone size; those that give it use once, few, many or a size class.

D	V	size	J	DNA	CDR3
NA	TRBV27	NA	TRBJ1-2	TGTGCCAGCAGTTTTACAACAGGGCTCAAACCCTACACCTTC	CASSFTTGLKPYTF
TRBD1	TRBV20-1	few	TRBJ1-3	TGCAGTGCTAGAGAAGGGACAGGGACTGGAAACACCATATATTTT	CSAREGTGTGNTIYF
NA	TRBV11-3	NA	TRBJ2-3	TGTGCCAGCAGCTTCAATATAGATACGCAGTATTTT	CASSFNIDTQYF
NA	TRBV30	NA	TRBJ2-3	TGTGCCTGGAGTGTACAATACGACGGGCCCACAGATACGCAGTATTTT	CAWSVQYDGPTDTQYF
TRBD1	TRBV12-3/TRBV12-4	few	TRBJ2-3	TGTGCCAGCAGTCAGGGACAGGGGGTGGATACGCAGTATTTT	CASSQGQGVDTQYF
NA	TRBV9	NA	TRBJ2-7	TGTGCCAGCAGCGTAGGTGACAGCACCTCCTACGAGCAGTACTTC	CASSVGDSTSYEQYF
TRBD2	TRBV5-1	many	TRBJ2-2	TGCGCCAGCAAAATGGTAGCGGGACCCGGGGAGCTGTTTTTT	CASKMVAGPGELFF
TRBD2	TRBV5-1	many	TRBJ2-1	TGCGCCAGCAGATCTTGGCGGGAGAAGTACAATGAGCAGTTCTTC	CASRSWREKYNEQFF
TRBD2	TRBV11-1	few	TRBJ2-1	TGTGCCAGCAGCTCATCACCGGGACTACACAATGAGCAGTTCTTC	CASSSSPGLHNEQFF
NA	TRBV24-1	few	TRBJ2-5	TGTGCCACCAGTGATTCCGAACAGGCTCAAGAGACCCAGTACTTC	CATSDSEQAQETQYF
NA	TRBV5-5	few	TRBJ1-2	TGTGCCAGCAGCTTGGATGTTGGGCAGACTAACTATGGCTACACCTTC	CASSLDVGQTNYGYTF
TRBD1	TRBV7-7	many	TRBJ1-2	TGTGCTAGCAGCTTAGCCGTTCCCCGGGACAGCTACTATGGCTACACCTTC	CASSLAVPRDSYYGYTF
NA	TRBV5-1	once	TRBJ1-1	TGCGCCAGCAGCTTGGAATTCACGGACACTGAAGCTTTCTTT	CASSLEFTDTEAFF
TRBD2	TRBV7-2	NA	TRBJ2-1	TGTGCCAGCAGCTTAGCGACAAGCGGGACCTACAATGAGCAGTTCTTC	CASSLATSGTYNEQFF
NA	TRBV15	few	TRBJ2-3	TGTGCCACCAGCAGAGAGGGCGGAGCAGATACGCAGTATTTT	CATSREGGADTQYF
NA	TRBV6-1	NA	TRBJ2-2	TGTGCCAGCAGCGTCAATCGGGGGGAGCTGTTTTTT	CASSVNRGELFF
TRBD2	TRBV6-5	few	TRBJ2-1	TGTGCCAGCAGTTACCGGGCTAGCGGGAGGGGGCCGGGGAATGAGCAGTTCTTC	CASSYRASGRGPGNEQFF
NA	TRBV12-3/TRBV12-4	NA	TRBJ2-7	TGTGCCAGCAGTACCGGAGGGGAGCTCGAGCAGTACTTC	CASSTGGELEQYF